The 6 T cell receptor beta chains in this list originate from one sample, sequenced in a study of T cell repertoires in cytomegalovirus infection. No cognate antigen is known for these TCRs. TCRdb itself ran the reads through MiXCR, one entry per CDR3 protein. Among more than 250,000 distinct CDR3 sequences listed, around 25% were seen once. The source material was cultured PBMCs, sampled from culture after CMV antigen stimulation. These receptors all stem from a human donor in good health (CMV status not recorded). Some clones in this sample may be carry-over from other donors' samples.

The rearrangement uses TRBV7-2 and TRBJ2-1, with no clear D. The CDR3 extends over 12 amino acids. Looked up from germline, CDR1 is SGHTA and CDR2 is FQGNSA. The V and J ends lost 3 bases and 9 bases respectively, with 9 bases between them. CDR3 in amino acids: CASSFIVGEQFF. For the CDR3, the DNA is TGTGCCAGCAGCTTTATAGTCGGTGAGCAGTTCTTC. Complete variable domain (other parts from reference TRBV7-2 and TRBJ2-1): GAGVSQSPSNKVTEKGKDVELRCDPISGHTALYWYRQSLGQGLEFLIYFQGNSAPDKSGLPSDRFSAERTGGSVSTLTIQRTQQEDSAVYLCASSFIVGEQFFGPGTRLTVL.

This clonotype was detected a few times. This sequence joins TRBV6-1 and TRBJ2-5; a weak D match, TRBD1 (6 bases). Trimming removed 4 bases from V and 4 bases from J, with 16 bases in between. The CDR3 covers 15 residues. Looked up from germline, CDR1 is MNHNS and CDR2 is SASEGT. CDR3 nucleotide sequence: TGTGCCAGCAGTGTCGGACAGCTGGGCGGAGAGACCCAGTACTTC. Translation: CASSVGQLGGETQYF.

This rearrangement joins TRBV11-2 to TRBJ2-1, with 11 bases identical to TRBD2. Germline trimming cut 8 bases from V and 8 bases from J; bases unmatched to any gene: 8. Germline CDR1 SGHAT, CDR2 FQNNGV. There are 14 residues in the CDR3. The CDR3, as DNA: TGTGCCAGCCGTCGACTAGCGGGACAGTATGAGCAGTTCTTC. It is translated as CASRRLAGQYEQFF.

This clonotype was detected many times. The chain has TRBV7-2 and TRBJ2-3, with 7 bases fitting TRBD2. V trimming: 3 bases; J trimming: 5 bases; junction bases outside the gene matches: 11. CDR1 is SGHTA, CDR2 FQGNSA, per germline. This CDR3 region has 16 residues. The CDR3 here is CASSFQWAGVLDTQYF. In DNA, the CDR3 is TGTGCCAGCAGCTTCCAGTGGGCGGGAGTATTAGATACGCAGTATTTT.

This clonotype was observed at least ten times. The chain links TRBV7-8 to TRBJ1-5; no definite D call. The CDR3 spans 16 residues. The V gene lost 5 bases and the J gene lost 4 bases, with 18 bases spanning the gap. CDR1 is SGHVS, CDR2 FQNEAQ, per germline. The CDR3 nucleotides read TGTGCCAGCAGCCAGAGCAACTACAAGATGAATCAGCCCCAGCATTTT. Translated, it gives CASSQSNYKMNQPQHF.

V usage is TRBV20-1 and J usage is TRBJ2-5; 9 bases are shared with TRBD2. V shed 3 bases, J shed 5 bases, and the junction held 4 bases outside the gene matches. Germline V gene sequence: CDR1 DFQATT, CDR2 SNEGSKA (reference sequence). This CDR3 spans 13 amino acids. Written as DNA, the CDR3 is TGCAGTGCTAGTATAAGCGGGAGGGAGACCCAGTACTTC. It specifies CSASISGRETQYF.